This T cell receptor (beta chain) was documented in a study of blood T cells in healthy people across ages. Study outcomes and limitations: Naive T cell percentage showed a strong correlation with TCR beta diversity.

Next came a second PCR, run for roughly 7 to 12 cycles, which used a sample-barcoded 5' primer along with a J-beta primer mix. From the 5' RACE reads, TCRdb called clonotypes with MiXCR, one entry per CDR3 protein. The data show 1,500,000 or so distinct CDR3 sequences, approximately 63% seen once. The CDR3 loop spans 16 amino acids. The germline V gene encodes CDR1 MGHRA and CDR2 YSYEKL. Notes on this clonotype: What it binds is not known.

Material: blood. The J gene is TRBJ2-5, the V gene TRBV4-1; perhaps TRBD1 as D (5 bases). The assigned J gene may be wrong: the sequence end matches TRBJ2-7 better. The source of this sequence is a man younger than 35 in good health. The CDR3 spells CASSQDGAEARGEQYF. In nucleotides, the CDR3 is TGCGCCAGCAGCCAAGACGGAGCAGAGGCAAGGGGCGAGCAGTACTTC.